What follows are 9 T cell receptor beta chains derived from one specimen sequenced in a study of T cells in Graves' hyperthyroidism and ophthalmopathy. Using RNA transcripts as the source, TCR beta CDR3 regions were amplified. The HTBI primer set was used in a first-round RT-PCR of the TCR CDR3. One entry per CDR3 protein, called by TCRdb with MiXCR from the multiplex PCR reads. The sample records more than 500,000 distinct CDR3 sequences, around 15% being singletons. The source material was blood. The receptors stem from a woman between 25 and 40 years old with Graves' hyperthyroidism.

This clonotype was found many times. The CDR3 here is CASSLGSLSTDTQYF. CDR3 coding DNA: TGTGCCAGCAGTTTAGGTTCTTTAAGCACAGATACGCAGTATTTT. The V and J genes are TRBV28 and TRBJ2-3; D is unresolved. Trimming removed 2 bases from V and 0 bases from J, with 9 bases in between. CDR3 length equals 15 residues. CDR1 is MDHEN, CDR2 SYDVKM, per germline. The full variable domain, completed using reference TRBV28 and TRBJ2-3, is DVKVTQSSRYLVKRTGEKVFLECVQDMDHENMFWYRQDPGLGLRLIYFSYDVKMKEKGDIPEGYSVSREKKERFSLILESASTNQTSMYLCASSLGSLSTDTQYFGPGTRLTVL.

This chain uses TRBV18 with TRBJ1-5; D might be TRBD1 (6 bases). The CDR3 is 14 amino acids. Trimming removed 3 bases at V and 4 bases at J, with 10 bases between. Germline V CDR1 and CDR2: KGHSH, LQKENI. The CDR3 coding sequence is TGTGCCAGCTCACCGGGACACGGAAATCAGCCCCAGCATTTT. It translates to CASSPGHGNQPQHF.

This clonotype came up a few times. The V gene is TRBV11-2, the J gene TRBJ2-5; D not certain. The CDR3 totals 14 residues. The germline V gene encodes CDR1 SGHAT and CDR2 FQNNGV. Trimming stripped 3 bases from V and 1 base from J, with 9 bases between. The CDR3 is CASSFKAPQETQYF. CDR3 nucleotide sequence: TGTGCCAGCAGCTTCAAGGCACCCCAAGAGACCCAGTACTTC.

The CDR3 protein is CASSERGTKNYEQYF. CDR3 DNA: TGTGCCAGCAGTGAACGCGGGACTAAAAACTACGAGCAGTACTTC. This rearrangement joins TRBV27 to TRBJ2-7, with TRBD2 matching over 7 bases. Germline lookup yields CDR1 MNHEY and CDR2 SMNVEV (reference sequence). The CDR3 has 15 residues. Losses at the gene ends were 5 bases for V and 3 bases for J; bases not matched to a gene: 10.

The sample holds many counts of this clonotype. V usage is TRBV20-1 and J usage is TRBJ2-1, with 8 positions matching TRBD2. Trimming removed 0 bases from V and 6 bases from J; junction bases left unmatched: 19. This CDR3 contains 19 residues. Germline loops: CDR1 DFQATT, CDR2 SNEGSKA (reference sequence). DNA for the CDR3: TGCAGTGCTAGAGATAGGGGACTAGTATGGACACGGCTCGGCAATGAGCAGTTCTTC. Translating gives CSARDRGLVWTRLGNEQFF.

The J gene is TRBJ2-2, the V gene TRBV7-3; 10 bases are shared with TRBD2. CDR1 SGHTA and CDR2 FQGTGA come from the germline V gene. J gave up 1 base and V 5 bases, and 4 bases lay outside the gene matches. This CDR3 is built from 16 residues. The CDR3 region is CASSPSGSGNTGELFF. Written as DNA, the CDR3 is TGTGCCAGCAGCCCTAGCGGGAGCGGGAACACCGGGGAGCTGTTTTTT.

The chain is built from TRBV28 and TRBJ2-3, with 9 bases lining up with TRBD1. V gave up 7 bases and J gave up 4 bases; unmatched junction bases: 9. This CDR3 contains 15 residues. Germline CDR1 MDHEN, CDR2 SYDVKM. The CDR3 DNA follows: TGTGCCAGCACCGGCGGTGGACAGGGGTCAGATACGCAGTATTTT. It is translated as CASTGGGQGSDTQYF. Using reference TRBV28 and TRBJ2-3 for the parts outside the CDR3, the full variable domain is DVKVTQSSRYLVKRTGEKVFLECVQDMDHENMFWYRQDPGLGLRLIYFSYDVKMKEKGDIPEGYSVSREKKERFSLILESASTNQTSMYLCASTGGGQGSDTQYFGPGTRLTVL.

In this sample, this clonotype turned up many times. This chain links TRBV6-2 or TRBV6-3 with TRBJ2-7; D may correspond to TRBD1 or TRBD2 (5 bases each). Trimming took 6 bases from V and 13 from J, leaving 22 bases between them. Germline loops: CDR1 MNHEY, CDR2 SVGEGT. There are 13 residues in the CDR3. In DNA form, the CDR3 reads TGTGCCAGCAGCCTGTTTGCTTTAGGGGAGAGCTACTTC. Amino acids: CASSLFALGESYF.

There are many counts of this clonotype. This rearrangement joins TRBV6-5 to TRBJ2-1, with D perhaps TRBD2 (5 bases). Germline assignment: CDR1 MNHEY and CDR2 SVGAGI. V lost 4 bases to trimming and J lost 5 bases, with 12 bases between them. There are 14 residues in the CDR3. CDR3 DNA sequence: TGTGCCAGCAGTTTACGCCGGGATAACAATGAGCAGTTCTTC. Its translation: CASSLRRDNNEQFF.